Listed below are T cell receptor beta chains from one sample, sequenced in a study of T cells in narcolepsy. Profiled with immunoSEQ multiplex PCR; TCRdb holds only in-frame clones, not every one. The table shows around 30,000 clones, with around 74% occurring only once. The sequenced sample consisted of memory (CD45RA-) CD4+ T cells from blood. These receptors came from a human donor in good health. Each CDR3 is given with its conserved first and last residue. The D gene is left open where the match is weak. The listing skips clone size in some rows; elsewhere it reads once, few, many or a size class.

len	abundance	v_gene	j_gene	d_gene	CDR3nt	CDR3aa
13	NA	TRBV30	TRBJ1-6	NA	TGTGCCTGGAACAGGGTCACGGATTCACCCCTCCACTTT	CAWNRVTDSPLHF
15	NA	TRBV5-1	TRBJ2-1	NA	TGCGCCAGCAGCTTGGAGGGGGTCACCACCAATGAGCAGTTCTTC	CASSLEGVTTNEQFF
17	NA	TRBV11-3	TRBJ2-1	NA	TGTGCCAGCAGCTTGGGGGCTGGGGACTGGGGAGACAATGAGCAGTTCTTC	CASSLGAGDWGDNEQFF
15	NA	TRBV19	TRBJ2-2	NA	TGTGCCAGTAGTGGGACAGCGGGAGTCGGCGGGGAGCTGTTTTTT	CASSGTAGVGGELFF
14	NA	TRBV18	TRBJ1-4	TRBD1	TGTGCCAGCTCACCGGGGACAGGGAATGAAAAACTGTTTTTT	CASSPGTGNEKLFF
16	NA	TRBV7-9	TRBJ2-3	NA	TGTGCCAGCAGCTCCCCTGGGGGGAGGAACATGAATACGCAGTATTTT	CASSSPGGRNMNTQYF
16	NA	TRBV9	TRBJ2-3	NA	TGTGCCAGCAGCGGATCAACAGGGTCTTACACAGATACGCAGTATTTT	CASSGSTGSYTDTQYF
11	NA	TRBV20-1	TRBJ2-3	NA	TGCAGTGCAGCCTTATCCCCCACGCAGTATTTT	CSAALSPTQYF
15	NA	TRBV27	TRBJ2-7	TRBD1	TGTGCCAGCAGTACATCAAACAGGGGTCGAGGCGAGCAGTACTTC	CASSTSNRGRGEQYF
14	NA	TRBV7-2	TRBJ1-1	NA	TGTGCCAGCAGCTTTGGCAGTTTGAACACTGAAGCTTTCTTT	CASSFGSLNTEAFF
17	few	TRBV15	TRBJ1-6	NA	TGTGCCACCAGCAGAGATTTTGGGGTCGCTAATAATTCACCCCTCCACTTT	CATSRDFGVANNSPLHF
13	NA	TRBV7-3	TRBJ2-3	NA	TGTGCCAGCAGCTTCCAGCAGGGGAATACGCAGTATTTT	CASSFQQGNTQYF
14	NA	TRBV10-3	TRBJ1-1	TRBD1	TGTGCCATCAGTGAGTTGACAGGGGTTACTGAAGCTTTCTTT	CAISELTGVTEAFF
15	once	TRBV19	TRBJ2-7	TRBD1	TGTGCCAGTAGTACCCGACAGGGTGCCTCCTACGAGCAGTACTTC	CASSTRQGASYEQYF
16	NA	TRBV28	TRBJ2-5	TRBD2	TGTGCCAGCAGGCCTGAGGCTAGCGGATACCAAGAGACCCAGTACTTC	CASRPEASGYQETQYF
15	once	TRBV7-2	TRBJ1-3	NA	TGTGCCAGCAGCTTTAATCCTAGTTCCGGAAACACCATATATTTT	CASSFNPSSGNTIYF
14	NA	TRBV6-1	TRBJ1-3	NA	TGTGCCAGCAGTGTCAGGGGAACTGGAAACACCATATATTTT	CASSVRGTGNTIYF
15	NA	TRBV6-1	TRBJ2-3	TRBD2	TGTGCCAGCAGTTCGGGACTAGTAGGCACAGATACGCAGTATTTT	CASSSGLVGTDTQYF
15	NA	TRBV6-5	TRBJ2-7	NA	TGTGCCAGCAGGGCCGCCGGGGGACGGGGGCACGAGCAGTACTTC	CASRAAGGRGHEQYF
16	NA	TRBV11-2	TRBJ1-2	TRBD1	TGTGCCAGCAGACGTACCGGACAGGGGGCTCCCTATGGCTACACCTTC	CASRRTGQGAPYGYTF
15	once	TRBV9	TRBJ2-7	TRBD2	TGTGCCAGCAGCCGCGGGGGGACACACTCCTACGAGCAGTACTTC	CASSRGGTHSYEQYF
19	NA	TRBV21-1	TRBJ1-5	NA	TGTGCCAGCAGCAATGGCCGGACAGGGTCTCTCAATAGCAATCAGCCCCAGCATTTT	CASSNGRTGSLNSNQPQHF